This paragraph covers one T cell receptor (beta chain) sequence. This clone was counted between two and nine times. Its antigen has not been determined. Base-call qualities are not available, and no considerably larger clone is one nucleotide away. The sample comes from a study of blood T cell repertoires in COVID-19 (dated by TCRdb to the early 2020s). The study in broad terms: Samples from collaborators originated in the United States, Italy and Spain and spanned both the acute and convalescent phases of COVID-19. Where available, HLA class I and class II types were taken from metadata supplied by the sample provider and were not determined by assay-based typing. The samples were drawn from the first 160 participants of the ongoing ImmuneRACE study and from more than 1,000 subjects provided by 6 global collaborators. The prospective study material was composed of cDNA or gDNA derived from T cells, B-cell-depleted T cells, or PBMCs. Deeply sampled blood TCRbeta repertoires from subjects exposed to, actively infected with, or recovered from COVID-19 were included in the dataset. A de-identified subject ID, COVID-19 status, age in years and sex were almost always included in the sample metadata. The repertoires were released in a freely available public database meant as a resource for research on the immune response to SARS-CoV-2. Findings and caveats that apply to the study as a whole: How much clinical and demographic metadata was included differed by source and by participant, and the metadata was provided uncurated.

The CDR3, cysteine through phenylalanine, is 15 amino acids long. Of the read, only the CDR3 DNA is kept; its 45 bases are in frame from base 1. The CDR1 and CDR2 encoded by the germline V gene are MDHEN and SYDVKM. V was cut back by 3 bases and J by 3 bases, leaving a gap of 11 bases between them. TCRbeta CDR3 regions were amplified from genomic DNA by means of the immunoSEQ Assay, a bias-controlled multiplex PCR. In the paper's pipeline: The number of nucleated cells in each sample was estimated by amplification of reference gene primers within the assay. To quantify the absolute abundance of each unique TCRbeta CDR3 rearrangement, sequence reads were collapsed and filtered. For each sample, productive Simpson clonality was calculated as the square root of Simpson's diversity index across productive rearrangements. Sourced from immuneACCESS, this table was stored by TCRdb with only in-frame sequences that have V and J called. A share of the clones is absent; for the studies checked, an unresolved V gene accounts for under half, and the remainder has no known explanation. V and J calls and clone size come straight from that table; D and trimming were deduced from the DNA. This sample holds approximately 250,000 clones; 75% to 90% were observed only once. The top ten clonotypes cover 4.6% of the sample.

A second Seattle source provided samples from volunteer blood donors who had recovered from COVID-19. Each collaborating institution followed its own protocols to collect whole blood in K2EDTA tubes. For TCRbeta analysis, collaborators shipped samples in one of three forms: frozen whole blood, isolated PBMCs, or DNA extracted from either of those sample types. The sequence was collected from a man aged 55 to 70 who had recovered from COVID-19. The sequenced material came from peripheral blood. The chain uses TRBV28 and TRBJ2-2, with a tentative D gene TRBD1 over 6 matching bases. The DNA is as follows: TGTGCCAGCAGTTTCTTTCAGGGGTACACCGGGGAGCTGTTTTTT. Its amino acids are CASSFFQGYTGELFF.